Below are 16 T cell receptor beta chains sequenced from a single sample in a study of T-cell reconstitution after alpha-beta-depleted transplantation in children. Unique molecular identifiers were incorporated during preparation of the TCRbeta library. TCRdb re-called the PCR reads through MiXCR, storing one row per CDR3 protein. Of 150,000 to 200,000 distinct CDR3 sequences listed, roughly 7.5% are singletons. The material sequenced was PBMCs from the stem cell graft donor, taken from the stem cell graft. Receptors originate from a human donor who donated a stem cell graft to a child with Wiskott-Aldrich syndrome.

This clonotype appeared many times. V and J are TRBV5-1 and TRBJ2-7, with TRBD1 matching 7 bases. This CDR3 has 15 amino acids. J gave up 2 bases and V 2 bases, and 7 bases lay outside the gene matches. Germline lookup yields CDR1 SGHRS and CDR2 YFSETQ. The CDR3 here is CASSFPLQGAYEQYF. DNA for the CDR3: TGCGCCAGCAGCTTTCCCCTCCAGGGGGCCTACGAGCAGTACTTC. Using reference TRBV5-1 and TRBJ2-7 for the parts outside the CDR3, the full variable domain is KAGVTQTPRYLIKTRGQQVTLSCSPISGHRSVSWYQQTPGQGLQFLFEYFSETQRNKGNFPGRFSGRQFSNSRSEMNVSTLELGDSALYLCASSFPLQGAYEQYFGPGTRLTVT.

A word on this clonotype: One base away lies a much larger clone, so this may be a sequencing read error. V is TRBV29-1 and J is TRBJ1-3; D ambiguous. Trimming took 3 bases from V and 2 from J, leaving 11 bases between them. Germline CDR1 and CDR2: SQVTM and ANQGSEA. This CDR3 is 14 amino acids long. CDR3 loop: CSVDVACPGNTIYF. The CDR3 coding sequence is TGCAGCGTTGATGTTGCATGCCCTGGAAACACCATATATTTT.

This clonotype was observed at least ten times. The chain uses TRBV29-1 and TRBJ2-7; a possible D gene is TRBD1 (6 bases). CDR1 is SQVTM and CDR2 is ANQGSEA in the germline V gene. The CDR3 has 11 amino acids. V was clipped by 6 bases and J by 7 bases, with 13 bases between them. The CDR3 here is CSVRDTGEQYF. The CDR3, as DNA: TGCAGCGTCCGGGACACTGGGGAGCAGTACTTC.

This clonotype was seen ten or more times. The rearrangement links TRBV11-2 to TRBJ2-3; D remains unclear. V lost 7 bases, J lost 2 bases, and 7 bases lay in between. CDR1 is SGHAT and CDR2 is FQNNGV in the germline V gene. The CDR3 spans 12 residues. The DNA for the CDR3 is TGTGCCAGCACCCCCCCCACAGATACGCAGTATTTT. The encoded protein is CASTPPTDTQYF.

This clonotype has at least ten counts. The gene calls are TRBV5-1 and TRBJ2-3, with D possibly TRBD2 on 5 matching bases. Germline V lookup: CDR1 SGHRS, CDR2 YFSETQ. V gave up 1 base and J gave up 2 bases, with 11 bases separating them. The CDR3 contains 15 residues. DNA for the CDR3: TGCGCCAGCAGCTTGCGAGGGCTTGACACAGATACGCAGTATTTT. It yields the protein CASSLRGLDTDTQYF.

The chain recombines TRBV20-1 with TRBJ1-4, with D hard to call. Trimming cost V 5 bases and J 4 bases, with 11 bases left between them. The CDR3 consists of 13 residues. Germline CDR1 is DFQATT and CDR2 is SNEGSKA (reference sequence). CDR3: CSAYRTLNEKLFF. The CDR3 bases are TGCAGTGCTTACCGGACCCTTAATGAAAAACTGTTTTTT.

This clonotype was detected only a few times. This chain connects TRBV5-1 to TRBJ2-5; D may be TRBD1 or TRBD2 (6 bases each). Germline CDR1 is SGHRS and CDR2 is YFSETQ. The CDR3 has 16 amino acids. V was trimmed by 4 bases and J by 4 bases, leaving 20 bases between them. CDR3 DNA sequence: TGCGCCAGCAGCCCCGCCGGCAGGGGAGGAGGAGAGACCCAGTACTTC. Translating gives CASSPAGRGGGETQYF.

The chain employs TRBV3-1 and TRBJ2-2, with D maybe TRBD1 (5 bases). Trimming removed 0 bases from V and 3 bases from J, with 11 bases in between. CDR3 length equals 16 residues. The V gene's germline CDR1 is LGHDT and CDR2 YNNKEL (reference sequence). CDR3 amino acids: CASSQDRGLDTGELFF. In nucleotides, the CDR3 is TGTGCCAGCAGCCAAGATAGGGGTTTGGACACCGGGGAGCTGTTTTTT.

The chain employs TRBV18 and TRBJ1-5; D remains unclear. V lost 11 bases and J 2 bases, leaving 13 bases between the germline ends. The CDR3 runs 13 residues. Germline CDR1 KGHSH, CDR2 LQKENI. In DNA form, the CDR3 reads TGTGCCTCCCCCGGCCAGGGCAATCAGCCCCAGCATTTT. This gives the protein CASPGQGNQPQHF.

This clonotype was picked up a small number of times. The CDR3: CASSPTGTGGESNEKLFF. CDR3 DNA sequence: TGTGCCAGCAGCCCGACCGGGACAGGGGGCGAGTCTAATGAAAAACTGTTTTTT. The chain joins TRBV11-1 to TRBJ1-4, with 12 bases identical to TRBD1. CDR1 is SGHAT, CDR2 FQDESV, per germline (reference sequence). This CDR3 is 18 amino acids long. Germline trimming cut 5 bases from V and 3 bases from J; bases unmatched to any gene: 10.

Ten or more counts support this clonotype. The V gene is TRBV12-3 or TRBV12-4, the J gene TRBJ1-4; no reliable D call. The CDR3 length is 13 residues. V was cut by 6 bases and J by 0 bases, with 5 bases left in between. DNA for the CDR3: TGTGCCAGCAGGCGGTCAACTAATGAAAAACTGTTTTTT. This gives the protein CASRRSTNEKLFF.

This clonotype appeared many times. The chain links TRBV20-1 to TRBJ2-1, with D possibly TRBD1 on 6 matching bases. This CDR3 is built from 13 residues. The germline V gene has CDR1 DFQATT and CDR2 SNEGSKA (reference sequence). V was shortened by 3 bases and J by 2 bases, with 8 bases between the two germline ends. CDR3 sequence (DNA): TGCAGTGCTAGGGACAGCCCCTACAATGAGCAGTTCTTC. As protein: CSARDSPYNEQFF.

The chain carries TRBV2 and TRBJ1-4; weak D call: TRBD1 (6 bases). CDR1 is SNHLY, CDR2 FYNNEI, per germline. The CDR3 is 13 residues long. Deletions cut 11 bases from V and 8 bases from J, with 18 bases between. The CDR3 DNA reads TGTGCCTCCTGGGGGGGCGTAGGAGAAAAACTGTTTTTT. Encoded protein: CASWGGVGEKLFF.

This clonotype has more than one count but fewer than ten. The chain is built from TRBV11-2 and TRBJ2-1, with 7 bases aligning to TRBD2. Germline V gene sequence: CDR1 SGHAT, CDR2 FQNNGV. The CDR3 extends over 17 amino acids. The V segment lost 4 bases and the J segment 6 bases; nucleotides outside the gene matches: 15. The chain's CDR3 is CASSSILATIKGNEQFF. The CDR3 bases are TGTGCCAGCAGCTCCATACTAGCGACAATAAAGGGCAATGAGCAGTTCTTC.

The table lists this clonotype with many counts. The chain is built from TRBV12-3 or TRBV12-4 and TRBJ1-5; D not resolved. The CDR3 runs 15 residues. Trimming left V 2 bases short and J 2 bases short, with 10 bases between. CDR3 residues: CASSLNRAGNQPQHF. The DNA for the CDR3 is TGTGCCAGCAGTTTAAACCGAGCCGGCAATCAGCCCCAGCATTTT.

This clonotype was counted ten times or more. The chain carries TRBV29-1 and TRBJ2-2, with D possibly being TRBD1 or TRBD2 (5 bases each). The length of the CDR3 is 13 residues. Germline values: CDR1 SQVTM, CDR2 ANQGSEA. Trimming took 6 bases from V and 9 from J, leaving 17 bases between them. The CDR3 protein is CSVRDPRNRELFF. CDR3 DNA: TGCAGCGTCCGGGACCCCAGAAATCGGGAGCTGTTTTTT.